The following is a T cell receptor (beta chain) sequence with its context. The age range of participants was about 18 to 90 years, with residence in under 25 US areas. Clinical history reported by participants formed the basis on which cohorts were assigned. This record belongs to a study of blood T cell repertoires in COVID-19. Study as a whole: Acute and convalescent COVID-19 specimens originated in the United States, Italy and Spain.

Germline CDR1 is LNHDA and CDR2 is SQIVND (reference sequence). CDR3 length: 16 residues. The V and J ends lost 4 bases and 4 bases, in that order; junction bases with no gene match: 12. In the study's own analysis: Reference gene primer amplification in the assay estimated nucleated cell counts. Method: immunoSEQ multiplex PCR; TCRdb's copy keeps in-frame clones and lacks some. V and J calls and clone size follow that table, whereas D and trimming were derived from the DNA. The sample consists of approximately 250,000 clones, around 80% of them appearing once. The TCR comes from a young man with acute COVID-19. V gene TRBV19 combines with J gene TRBJ1-1, with 7 bases fitting TRBD1. The specimen sequenced was PBMCs or T cells enriched from blood (not recorded which). The CDR3 DNA follows: TGTGCCAGTAGTACCCGTTTTAAGGGGGCGATCACTGAAGCTTTCTTT. It codes for CASSTRFKGAITEAFF.